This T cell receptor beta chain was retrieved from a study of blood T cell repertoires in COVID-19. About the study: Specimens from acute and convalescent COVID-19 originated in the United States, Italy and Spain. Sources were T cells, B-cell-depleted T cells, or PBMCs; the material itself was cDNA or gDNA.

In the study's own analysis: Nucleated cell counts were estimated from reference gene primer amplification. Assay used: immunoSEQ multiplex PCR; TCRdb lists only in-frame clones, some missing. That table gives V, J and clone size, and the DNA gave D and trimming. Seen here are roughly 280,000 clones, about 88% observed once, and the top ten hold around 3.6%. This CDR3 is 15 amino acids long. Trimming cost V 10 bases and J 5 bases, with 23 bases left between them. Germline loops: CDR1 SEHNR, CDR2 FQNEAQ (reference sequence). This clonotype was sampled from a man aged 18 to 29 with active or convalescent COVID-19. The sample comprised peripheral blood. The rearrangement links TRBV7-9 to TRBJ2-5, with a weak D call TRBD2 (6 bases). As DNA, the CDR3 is TGTGCCATCCAGAAGAGGGATGTGGAGGGTGAGACCCAGTACTTC. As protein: CAIQKRDVEGETQYF.